These T cell receptor beta chains were read from a single sample in a study of T-cell memory formation after mild COVID-19. TCRdb reanalysed the 5' RACE reads using MiXCR and keeps one entry per CDR3 protein. The data hold roughly 160,000 distinct CDR3 sequences, with around 13% observed a single time. Source material: PBMCs or a T cell subset sorted from them (not recorded which). The receptors were sampled from a man younger than 35 who had mild COVID-19 (a few samples of this study predate the infection). Cell type and time point are not known. CDR3s include the opening cysteine and the closing phenylalanine or tryptophan. A D gene is named only where the DNA matches it firmly. Not all rows give a size; the values are once, few, many and, for expanded clones, a class.

V,size,D,length,J,DNA,CDR3
TRBV5-6,few,-,18,TRBJ1-1,TGTGCCAGCAGCCCGGGTCGCGGGAATACATGGAGGAACACTGAAGCTTTCTTT,CASSPGRGNTWRNTEAFF
TRBV27,-,-,14,TRBJ1-6,TGTGCCAGCAGCCCAAGGAGAGTCGGTTCACCCCTCCACTTT,CASSPRRVGSPLHF
TRBV29-1,-,TRBD2,14,TRBJ2-2,TGCAGCTCCCCCGGGGAGGGGAGCACCGGGGAGCTGTTTTTT,CSSPGEGSTGELFF
TRBV21-1,few,-,19,TRBJ2-3,TGTGCCAGCAGAGAGAAGGGTCTCCCGGCAGGGGGCGTCCCAGATACGCAGTATTTT,CASREKGLPAGGVPDTQYF
TRBV7-9,few,-,13,TRBJ2-1,TGTGCCAGCAGCTTATCAGGAGACAATGAGCAGTTCTTC,CASSLSGDNEQFF
TRBV6-2/TRBV6-3,-,-,13,TRBJ2-1,TGTGCCAGCAGCTCCCGGGCGGCCAATGAGCAGTTCTTC,CASSSRAANEQFF
TRBV6-2/TRBV6-3,few,-,15,TRBJ2-3,TGTGCCAGCAGTTATCGGGAGAGTGGCACAGATACGCAGTATTTT,CASSYRESGTDTQYF
TRBV7-3,few,-,14,TRBJ2-1,TGTGCCAGCAGCTTGGGACAATACATAAGGGAGCAGTTCTTC,CASSLGQYIREQFF
TRBV7-7,many,TRBD2,16,TRBJ2-3,TGTGCCAGCAGCCCTCGAGCGGGGGGGCCGGGCGATACGCAGTATTTT,CASSPRAGGPGDTQYF
TRBV19,-,-,14,TRBJ2-1,TGTGCCAGTAGTATAGCGACCAGATACAATGAGCAGTTCTTC,CASSIATRYNEQFF
TRBV29-1,-,-,14,TRBJ2-7,TGCAGCGTGGGAATGACTTCGGGAGCCTACGAGCAGTACTTC,CSVGMTSGAYEQYF
TRBV9,many,-,14,TRBJ1-3,TGTGCCAGCAGCGTCTTCGGGCTCGGAAACACCATATATTTT,CASSVFGLGNTIYF
TRBV5-1,few,-,11,TRBJ1-2,TGCGCCAGCAGCTGGGGTAATGGCTACACCTTC,CASSWGNGYTF
TRBV6-1,few,-,11,TRBJ1-2,TGTGCCAGCAAGATCAACTATGGCTACACCTTC,CASKINYGYTF
TRBV9,-,TRBD2,15,TRBJ2-1,TGTGCCAGCAGCGTTAGCGGGGGGCACTACAATGAGCAGTTCTTC,CASSVSGGHYNEQFF
TRBV25-1,few,-,13,TRBJ1-6,TGTGCCAGCCGGGGGTCCTTTAATTCACCCCTCCACTTT,CASRGSFNSPLHF